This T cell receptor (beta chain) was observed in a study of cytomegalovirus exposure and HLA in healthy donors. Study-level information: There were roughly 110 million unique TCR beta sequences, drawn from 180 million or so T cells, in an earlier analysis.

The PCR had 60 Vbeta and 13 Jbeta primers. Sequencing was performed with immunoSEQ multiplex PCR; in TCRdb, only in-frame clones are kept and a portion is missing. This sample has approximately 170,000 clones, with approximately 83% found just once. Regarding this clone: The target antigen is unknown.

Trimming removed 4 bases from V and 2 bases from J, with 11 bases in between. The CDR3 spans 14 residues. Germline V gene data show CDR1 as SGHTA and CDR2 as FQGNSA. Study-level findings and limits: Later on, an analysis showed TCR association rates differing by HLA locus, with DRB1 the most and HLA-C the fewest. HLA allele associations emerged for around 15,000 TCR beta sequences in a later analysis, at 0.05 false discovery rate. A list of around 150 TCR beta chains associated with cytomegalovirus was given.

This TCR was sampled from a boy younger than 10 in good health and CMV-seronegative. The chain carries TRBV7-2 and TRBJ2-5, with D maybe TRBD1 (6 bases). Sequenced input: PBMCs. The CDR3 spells CASSSTGTQETQYF. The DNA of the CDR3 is TGTGCCAGCAGCTCAACCGGGACACAAGAGACCCAGTACTTC.